This T cell receptor beta chain appears in the sequencing data of a study of T cells in tumors and immune-related adverse events. Data came from immunoSEQ multiplex PCR; TCRdb stores just in-frame clones and leaves some out. In the table there are approximately 4,600 clones, roughly 61% of which are singletons. The CDR3 spans 17 residues. CDR1 SGHVS and CDR2 FQNEAQ come from the germline V gene. V lost 5 bases and J 5 bases, leaving 25 bases between the germline ends. The sample here was gut tissue, taken from a patient treated with anti-PD-1 therapy. The source of this sequence is a female donor with metastatic renal cell carcinoma. V and J are TRBV7-8 and TRBJ2-7; D might be TRBD2 (6 bases). DNA for the CDR3: TGTGCCAGCAGCGTTAGTGTGCTAGCGCGTCGATCCCACGAGCAGTACTTC. Amino acids: CASSVSVLARRSHEQYF. Filled out from reference TRBV7-8 and TRBJ2-7, the complete variable domain reads GAGVSQSPRYKVAKRGQDVALRCDPISGHVSLFWYQQALGQGPEFLTYFQNEAQLDKSGLPSDRFFAERPEGSVSTLKIQRTQQEDSAVYLCASSVSVLARRSHEQYFGPGTRLTVT.